The 20 T cell receptor beta chains below come from one sample, sequenced in a study of cytomegalovirus exposure and HLA in healthy donors. PCR primers comprised 60 Vbeta and 13 Jbeta primers. Profiled with immunoSEQ multiplex PCR; TCRdb holds only in-frame clones, not every one. The table records fewer than 110,000 clones, about 74% of them present only once. The specimen sequenced was PBMCs. Receptor source: a woman between 35 and 50 years old in good health and CMV-seropositive.

This chain uses TRBV28 with TRBJ1-3, with D possibly TRBD1 on 5 matching bases. Looked up from germline, CDR1 is MDHEN and CDR2 is SYDVKM. With 7 bases removed from V and 4 bases from J, the gap between germline ends came to 11 bases. The CDR3 spans 13 residues. The CDR3 sequence is CASNSGVGNTIYF. CDR3 DNA sequence: TGTGCCAGCAATTCGGGGGTCGGAAACACCATATATTTT.

The rearrangement joins TRBV6-6 to TRBJ2-1; D perhaps matches TRBD2 (7 bases). Deletions cut 2 bases from V and 5 bases from J, with 13 bases between. The CDR3 covers 15 residues. Germline V gene sequence: CDR1 MNHNY, CDR2 SVGAGI (reference sequence). CDR3 coding DNA: TGTGCCAGCAGTTACGGGGGGGCTATCGACAATGAGCAGTTCTTC. Encoded protein: CASSYGGAIDNEQFF.

This chain joins TRBV9 and TRBJ2-3; 9 bases are a match to TRBD2. CDR3 length equals 17 residues. V dropped 3 bases and J dropped 2; count of bases not matched to a gene: 10. The germline V gene has CDR1 SGDLS and CDR2 YYNGEE. CDR3 bases: TGTGCCAGCAGCGGGACTAGCGTATCAGATTACACAGATACGCAGTATTTT. Its protein product is CASSGTSVSDYTDTQYF. The whole variable domain, remainder taken from reference TRBV9 and TRBJ2-3, is DSGVTQTPKHLITATGQRVTLRCSPRSGDLSVYWYQQSLDQGLQFLIQYYNGEERAKGNILERFSAQQFPDLHSELNLSSLELGDSALYFCASSGTSVSDYTDTQYFGPGTRLTVL.

This clone has only a few counts. The chain has TRBV27 and TRBJ1-5, with D hard to call. Germline lookup yields CDR1 MNHEY and CDR2 SMNVEV (reference sequence). The CDR3 runs to 16 residues. Deletions cut 4 bases from V and 4 bases from J, with 17 bases between. CDR3 in amino acids: CASSSLRGPLNQPQHF. DNA of the CDR3: TGTGCCAGCAGTTCTCTGAGAGGCCCTTTAAATCAGCCCCAGCATTTT.

This clone was recorded a few times. CDR3 sequence: CASTRPGRFPYEQYF. CDR3 bases: TGTGCCAGCACCCGCCCTGGCAGGTTCCCCTACGAGCAGTACTTC. This chain connects TRBV11-2 to TRBJ2-7; D not certain. This CDR3 region has 15 residues. V lost 7 bases and J 2 bases, leaving 18 bases between the germline ends. Germline CDR1 SGHAT, CDR2 FQNNGV.

This chain uses TRBV11-2 with TRBJ1-1; no clear D gene. With 1 base removed from V and 4 bases from J, the gap between germline ends came to 10 bases. In germline, CDR1 is SGHAT, CDR2 FQNNGV. The CDR3 totals 14 residues. CDR3 loop: CASSLVPVGTEAFF. In nucleotides, the CDR3 is TGTGCCAGCAGCTTAGTTCCGGTCGGCACTGAAGCTTTCTTT.

The J gene is TRBJ2-6, the V gene TRBV4-1; D is possibly TRBD2 (5 bases). V was clipped by 1 base and J by 0 bases, with 13 bases between them. Germline CDR1 and CDR2: MGHRA and YSYEKL. The length of the CDR3 is 18 residues. CDR3 region: CASSQGGASSSGANVLTF. CDR3 DNA sequence: TGCGCCAGCAGCCAAGGGGGAGCAAGTAGCTCTGGGGCCAACGTCCTGACTTTC.

This chain uses TRBV4-1 with TRBJ2-7; 13 positions agree with TRBD2. V gave up 1 base and J gave up 6 bases; unmatched junction bases: 6. The length of the CDR3 is 16 residues. CDR1 MGHRA and CDR2 YSYEKL come from the germline V gene. The CDR3 loop is CASSQVGGLAGTEQYF. The CDR3 region has the DNA TGCGCCAGCAGCCAAGTGGGGGGACTAGCGGGGACCGAGCAGTACTTC.

V usage is TRBV7-9 and J usage is TRBJ2-3; 9 bases agree with TRBD2. V lost 5 bases to trimming and J lost 6 bases; unmatched junction nucleotides: 9. CDR1 is SEHNR, CDR2 FQNEAQ, per germline (reference sequence). This CDR3 is 15 amino acids long. Here the CDR3 reads CASSGVAGASDTQYF. CDR3 sequence (DNA): TGTGCCAGCAGCGGGGTAGCGGGGGCCTCGGATACGCAGTATTTT. Based on the CDR3 plus reference TRBV7-9 and TRBJ2-3, the full variable domain is DTGVSQNPRHKITKRGQNVTFRCDPISEHNRLYWYRQTLGQGPEFLTYFQNEAQLEKSRLLSDRFSAERPKGSFSTLEIQRTEQGDSAMYLCASSGVAGASDTQYFGPGTRLTVL.

This clone was found once. CDR3 protein: CASSFQGGNEQFF. The CDR3 DNA reads TGCGCCAGCAGCTTTCAGGGTGGGAATGAGCAGTTCTTC. This chain joins TRBV5-1 and TRBJ2-1; TRBD1 might be the D (5 bases). The V end lost 2 bases, the J end lost 7 bases, and 10 bases lay between the germline ends. The CDR3 loop spans 13 amino acids. CDR1 and CDR2 from the germline V gene are SGHRS and YFSETQ.

This rearrangement joins TRBV7-9 to TRBJ1-1; D call uncertain. Per germline, CDR1 SEHNR and CDR2 FQNEAQ (reference sequence). This CDR3 region has 16 residues. V was shortened by 6 bases and J by 1 base, with 18 bases between the two germline ends. The CDR3 protein is CASSHGGKPSNTEAFF. Written as DNA, the CDR3 is TGTGCCAGCAGTCACGGAGGGAAGCCTTCGAACACTGAAGCTTTCTTT.

This chain uses TRBV9 with TRBJ2-7; 7 positions match TRBD1. This CDR3 has 14 residues. The V gene end was trimmed by 0 bases and the J gene end by 10 bases; junction bases not matched to a gene: 10. Germline CDR1 is SGDLS and CDR2 is YYNGEE. CDR3 amino acids: CASSVEAQGVNQYF. The DNA for the CDR3 is TGTGCCAGCAGCGTAGAGGCGCAGGGGGTTAATCAGTACTTC. The full variable domain, with the rest looked up from reference TRBV9 and TRBJ2-7, is DSGVTQTPKHLITATGQRVTLRCSPRSGDLSVYWYQQSLDQGLQFLIQYYNGEERAKGNILERFSAQQFPDLHSELNLSSLELGDSALYFCASSVEAQGVNQYFGPGTRLTVT.

This chain joins TRBV7-6 and TRBJ2-7; D is possibly TRBD2 (6 bases). The CDR3 extends over 15 amino acids. V lost 1 base and J lost 2, with 12 bases in between. Germline lookup yields CDR1 SGHVS and CDR2 FNYEAQ. The CDR3 loop is CASSLVGGSAYEQYF. In DNA form, the CDR3 reads TGTGCCAGCAGCTTAGTTGGGGGGTCAGCCTACGAGCAGTACTTC.

This clone was counted a few times. This CDR3 is CASSYNNLKPYEQYF. The CDR3 DNA is TGTGCCAGCAGTTACAATAACTTGAAGCCTTACGAGCAGTACTTC. This chain uses TRBV6-5 with TRBJ2-7, with D hard to call. CDR3 length: 15 residues. Germline loops: CDR1 MNHEY, CDR2 SVGAGI. The V and J ends lost 2 bases and 4 bases respectively, with 15 bases between them.

The genes are TRBV5-4 and TRBJ2-6, with 7 bases that match TRBD1. Germline lookup yields CDR1 SGHNT and CDR2 YYREEE (reference sequence). Trimming took 4 bases from V and 5 from J; bases not matched to a gene: 3. The CDR3 has 14 amino acids. The CDR3 coding sequence is TGTGCCAGCAGCGTGGACAGGCGGGCCAACGTCCTGACTTTC. Residues: CASSVDRRANVLTF.

The chain couples TRBV2 to TRBJ1-1, with no clear D. The CDR3 totals 16 residues. Germline CDR1 and CDR2: SNHLY and FYNNEI. Trimming removed 6 bases at V and 0 bases at J, with 17 bases between. The CDR3, as DNA: TGTGCCAGCAGGCTCAGTCAGGCAACCGTGAACACTGAAGCTTTCTTT. Amino acid sequence: CASRLSQATVNTEAFF. Full variable domain (outside the CDR3, taken from reference TRBV2 and TRBJ1-1): EPEVTQTPSHQVTQMGQEVILRCVPISNHLYFYWYRQILGQKVEFLVSFYNNEISEKSEIFDDQFSVERPDGSNFTLKIRSTKLEDSAMYFCASRLSQATVNTEAFFGQGTRLTVV.

This clone was picked up one time. The chain joins TRBV25-1 to TRBJ1-3, with D unresolved. CDR1 is MGHDK and CDR2 is SYGVNS in the germline V gene. The V and J ends lost 3 bases and 4 bases respectively, with 10 bases between them. CDR3 length: 14 residues. CDR3 DNA: TGTGCCAGCAGTGATCCAGGCCCAGGAAACACCATATATTTT. Translation gives CASSDPGPGNTIYF.

Of note for this clone: The junction shows a germline mismatch at one end, possibly a read error. This CDR3 is CSSSLPTRDLHF. CDR3 bases: TGTTCCAGCAGCTTACCGACTCGGGACCTCCACTTT. The gene calls are TRBV7-9 and TRBJ1-6; D unclear. Germline CDR1 is SEHNR and CDR2 is FQNEAQ (reference sequence). CDR3 length equals 12 residues.

The J gene is TRBJ2-5, the V gene TRBV12-2; the table's D call, TRBD1, has no DNA check behind it. TRBV12-2 is annotated as a pseudogene. CDR3 length: 14 amino acids. The DNA for the CDR3 is TGTGCAAGTCGCTTAGGTTGGACAGAAGAGACCCAGTACTTC. Residues: CASRLGWTEETQYF.

This clone has only a few counts. The rearrangement uses TRBV4-1 and TRBJ1-3; 7 bases line up with TRBD1. The CDR3 loop spans 18 amino acids. V was pared by 4 bases and J by 0 bases, with 12 bases of the junction left unmatched. Germline V gene data show CDR1 as MGHRA and CDR2 as YSYEKL. CDR3 bases: TGCGCCAGCAGCCGAAACACCGACAGGGAGGTCTCTGGAAACACCATATATTTT. It codes for CASSRNTDREVSGNTIYF.